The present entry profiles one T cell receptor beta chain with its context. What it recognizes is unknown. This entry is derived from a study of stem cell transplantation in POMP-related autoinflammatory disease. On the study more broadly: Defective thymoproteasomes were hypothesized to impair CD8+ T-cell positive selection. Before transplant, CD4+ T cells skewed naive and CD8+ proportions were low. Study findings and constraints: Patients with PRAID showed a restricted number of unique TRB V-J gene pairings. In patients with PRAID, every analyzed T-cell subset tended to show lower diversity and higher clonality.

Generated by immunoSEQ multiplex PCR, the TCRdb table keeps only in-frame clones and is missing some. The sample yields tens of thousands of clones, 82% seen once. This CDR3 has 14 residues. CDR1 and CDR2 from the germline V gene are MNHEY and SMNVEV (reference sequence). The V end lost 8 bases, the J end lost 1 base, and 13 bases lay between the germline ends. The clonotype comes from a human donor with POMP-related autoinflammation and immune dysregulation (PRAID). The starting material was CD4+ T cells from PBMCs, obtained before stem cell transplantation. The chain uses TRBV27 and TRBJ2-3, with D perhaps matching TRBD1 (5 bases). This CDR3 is CASRSQDRTDTQYF. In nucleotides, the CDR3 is TGTGCCAGCCGGTCACAGGATCGCACAGATACGCAGTATTTT.